The 29 T cell receptor beta chains below all came from one sample that was sequenced in a study of T-cell reconstitution after alpha-beta-depleted transplantation in children. For TCRbeta, the library was prepared with unique molecular identifiers. TCRdb passed the PCR reads through MiXCR, listing each CDR3 protein once. The table shows about 980,000 distinct CDR3 sequences, with about 26% occurring only once. The specimen was PBMCs, mostly from graft donor cells, collected 360 days after TCRalphabeta/CD19-depleted stem cell transplant. Source of these receptors: a boy younger than two who had a stem cell transplant for SCID, so the T cells may come from the graft donor.

The chain couples TRBV5-1 to TRBJ1-1; weak D call: TRBD1 (6 bases). Germline lookup yields CDR1 SGHRS and CDR2 YFSETQ. V lost 1 base, J lost 2 bases, and 15 bases lay in between. The CDR3 sequence is 16 residues long. The CDR3 region has the DNA TGCGCCAGCAGCTTGTCAGCGTTACAGGGCAACACTGAAGCTTTCTTT. Translating gives CASSLSALQGNTEAFF.

The V and J genes are TRBV20-1 and TRBJ1-1, with 7 bases that match TRBD1. Trimming at V came to 4 bases and at J to 0 bases, leaving 11 bases not matched to a gene. The CDR3 is made up of 16 amino acids. CDR1 is DFQATT, CDR2 SNEGSKA, per germline (reference sequence). CDR3 sequence (DNA): TGCAGTGCTACGCACAGGGGACTTAAGATGAACACTGAAGCTTTCTTT. Translating gives CSATHRGLKMNTEAFF.

The V gene is TRBV4-2, the J gene TRBJ1-1; possible D gene TRBD1, 5 bases. The CDR3 sequence is 14 residues long. The germline gives CDR1 LGHNA, CDR2 YNFKEQ. V was pared by 5 bases and J by 6 bases, with 16 bases between. CDR3 nucleotide sequence: TGTGCCAGCAGCGCCTCTGGGACGACAGCTGAAGCTTTCTTT. This codes for CASSASGTTAEAFF.

The chain combines TRBV9 with TRBJ2-7; D is undetermined. The germline CDR1 and CDR2 sequences are SGDLS and YYNGEE. CDR3 length: 14 amino acids. V was trimmed by 0 bases and J by 4 bases, leaving 11 bases between them. CDR3 nucleotide sequence: TGTGCCAGCAGCGTAGAGAATAGCTGGTACGAGCAGTACTTC. This sequence encodes CASSVENSWYEQYF.

This clonotype was seen a few times. The chain is built from TRBV29-1 and TRBJ1-5; D might be TRBD1 (5 bases). This CDR3 comprises 14 residues. Trimming took 6 bases from V and 2 from J, leaving 14 bases between them. Per the germline V gene, CDR1 is SQVTM and CDR2 is ANQGSEA. The CDR3 DNA is TGCAGCGTCCTCGTAGGGGTGGGCAATCAGCCCCAGCATTTT. It specifies CSVLVGVGNQPQHF.

The J gene is TRBJ2-3, the V gene TRBV5-1; 7 bases are a match to TRBD2. The junction had 6 bases not matched to a gene; V was cut back by 0 bases and J by 5 bases. This CDR3 is 15 amino acids long. Germline V lookup: CDR1 SGHRS, CDR2 YFSETQ. CDR3 bases: TGCGCCAGCAGCTTGGATGGGGCGGGGGTAGATACGCAGTATTTT. Translated, it gives CASSLDGAGVDTQYF.

The J gene is TRBJ2-3, the V gene TRBV27; maybe TRBD2 (7 bases). The CDR3 covers 13 residues. V lost 8 bases and J lost 6, with 15 bases in between. Germline CDR1 MNHEY, CDR2 SMNVEV (reference sequence). CDR3 loop: CASGGAPGDTQYF. CDR3 coding DNA: TGTGCCAGCGGGGGGGCTCCCGGGGATACGCAGTATTTT.

The count of this clonotype is one. The genes are TRBV5-1 and TRBJ1-1, with TRBD1 as a possible D gene (5 bases). V dropped 0 bases and J dropped 6 bases, with 12 bases sitting between them. CDR1 and CDR2 (germline): SGHRS, YFSETQ. The CDR3 covers 14 residues. The CDR3 spells CASSLGFTGPEAFF. The CDR3 nucleotides are TGCGCCAGCAGCTTGGGATTTACGGGGCCTGAAGCTTTCTTT.

This clonotype was observed a few times. The chain carries TRBV10-3 and TRBJ2-5; D gene uncertain. Trimming left V 7 bases short and J 1 base short, with 10 bases between. The CDR3 is 13 amino acids. Germline CDR1 reads ENHRY; CDR2 reads SYGVKD. The CDR3 DNA sequence: TGTGCCATCACCTCCCGCCTCCAAGAGACCCAGTACTTC. As protein: CAITSRLQETQYF.

This clonotype has only a few counts. V is TRBV2 and J is TRBJ1-1; 11 bases match TRBD1. Germline trimming cut 6 bases from V and 3 bases from J; bases unmatched to any gene: 3. The germline V gene has CDR1 SNHLY and CDR2 FYNNEI. There are 14 residues in the CDR3. The CDR3: CASRLGQGDTEAFF. The CDR3 bases are TGTGCCAGCAGGTTGGGACAGGGGGACACTGAAGCTTTCTTT.

The gene calls are TRBV4-3 and TRBJ2-1; D is perhaps TRBD1 (6 bases). Trimming removed 0 bases at V and 4 bases at J, with 13 bases between. The CDR3 is 16 residues long. Germline V gives CDR1 LGHNA, CDR2 YSLEER. The CDR3: CASSQEWGHKYNEQFF. CDR3 nucleotide sequence: TGCGCCAGCAGCCAAGAATGGGGGCACAAATACAATGAGCAGTTCTTC.

This clonotype appeared once. The rearrangement links TRBV12-3 or TRBV12-4 to TRBJ1-2; D is unresolved. V was clipped by 3 bases and J by 4 bases, with 12 bases between them. The CDR3 runs 14 residues. The CDR3 here is CASSFLAETYGYTF. The CDR3 DNA reads TGTGCCAGCAGTTTTCTCGCAGAAACCTATGGCTACACCTTC.

This chain connects TRBV9 to TRBJ2-7, with TRBD2 matching 10 bases. The V gene end was trimmed by 0 bases and the J gene end by 1 base; junction bases not matched to a gene: 4. CDR1 is SGDLS and CDR2 is YYNGEE in the germline V gene. CDR3 size: 16 residues. DNA for the CDR3: TGTGCCAGCAGCGTAGGTAGCGGGGGGTCATCCTACGAGCAGTACTTC. Translated, it gives CASSVGSGGSSYEQYF. The full variable domain, completed using reference TRBV9 and TRBJ2-7, is DSGVTQTPKHLITATGQRVTLRCSPRSGDLSVYWYQQSLDQGLQFLIQYYNGEERAKGNILERFSAQQFPDLHSELNLSSLELGDSALYFCASSVGSGGSSYEQYFGPGTRLTVT.

This clonotype was picked up a small number of times. The chain joins TRBV12-3 or TRBV12-4 to TRBJ2-3; D is undetermined. V was pared by 1 base and J by 2 bases, with 13 bases between. The CDR3 is 16 residues long. In nucleotides, the CDR3 is TGTGCCAGCAGTTTAGGCAGCGTCCAAACCACAGATACGCAGTATTTT. It is translated as CASSLGSVQTTDTQYF.

This sequence joins TRBV12-3 or TRBV12-4 and TRBJ2-3; possible D gene TRBD2, 5 bases. V lost 5 bases and J lost 1, with 16 bases in between. This CDR3 spans 16 amino acids. The CDR3 spells CASSRDSVSGTDTQYF. The CDR3 coding sequence is TGTGCCAGCAGTCGGGATAGTGTTAGCGGCACAGATACGCAGTATTTT.

This clonotype was seen a few times. Given a much more abundant clone one base away, this may be a read error. The V and J genes are TRBV20-1 and TRBJ1-5, with D unresolved. The V and J ends lost 1 base and 3 bases respectively, with 4 bases between them. The CDR3 covers 12 residues. CDR1 DFQATT and CDR2 SNEGSKA come from the germline V gene (reference sequence). CDR3 sequence (DNA): TGCAGTGCTAGAGGCACCAATCAGCCCCAGCATTTT. Its protein is CSARGTNQPQHF.

The gene calls are TRBV19 and TRBJ2-7; 7 bases match TRBD1. The length of the CDR3 is 13 residues. The V segment lost 9 bases and the J segment 2 bases; nucleotides outside the gene matches: 7. The germline gives CDR1 LNHDA, CDR2 SQIVND (reference sequence). CDR3 DNA: TGTGCCAGCCGACAGGGACGGACCTACGAGCAGTACTTC. It specifies CASRQGRTYEQYF.

The chain carries TRBV4-2 and TRBJ1-5; D uncertain. The CDR3 is 15 residues long. V was clipped by 4 bases and J by 0 bases, with 10 bases between them. Germline V lookup: CDR1 LGHNA, CDR2 YNFKEQ. The CDR3 region has the DNA TGTGCCAGCAGCCCCGACACCTATAGCAATCAGCCCCAGCATTTT. It specifies CASSPDTYSNQPQHF.

This clonotype was seen more than once but under ten times. The chain uses TRBV2 and TRBJ2-3; possible D gene TRBD2, 5 bases. Trimming pared 6 bases from V and 2 bases from J, leaving 18 bases between. The germline CDR1 and CDR2 sequences are SNHLY and FYNNEI. This CDR3 contains 16 residues. The CDR3 DNA reads as TGTGCCAGCAGAGAAAGGCGTCGGGGAGACACAGATACGCAGTATTTT. It is translated as CASRERRRGDTDTQYF.

The chain recombines TRBV18 with TRBJ2-3; the D gene is possibly TRBD2 (6 bases). Germline V lookup: CDR1 KGHSH, CDR2 LQKENI. The CDR3 loop spans 16 amino acids. V was shortened by 0 bases and J by 1 base, with 11 bases between the two germline ends. CDR3 residues: CASSPPGLAGTDTQYF. The CDR3 bases are TGTGCCAGCTCACCACCGGGACTCGCGGGCACAGATACGCAGTATTTT.

This clonotype has only a few counts. The chain has TRBV20-1 and TRBJ1-5; TRBD1 is a possible D gene (5 bases). V was cut by 0 bases and J by 4 bases, with 7 bases left in between. The CDR3 length is 13 residues. Germline CDR1 DFQATT, CDR2 SNEGSKA (reference sequence). The CDR3 DNA is TGCAGTGCTAGAGAGGGGGGAAATCAGCCCCAGCATTTT. Its translation is CSAREGGNQPQHF.

The V call is TRBV12-3 or TRBV12-4, the J call TRBJ2-5; either TRBD1 or TRBD2 may supply D (5 bases each). The CDR3 is 16 residues long. The V gene lost 6 bases and the J gene lost 4 bases, with 21 bases spanning the gap. The CDR3 DNA reads TGTGCCAGCAGGCGGGCCTTTGACGGCCAGGGAGAGACCCAGTACTTC. This sequence encodes CASRRAFDGQGETQYF.

This clonotype was counted between two and nine times. The rearrangement uses TRBV4-1 and TRBJ1-4; TRBD1 is a possible D gene (5 bases). Per the germline V gene, CDR1 is MGHRA and CDR2 is YSYEKL. The CDR3 runs 14 residues. The germline V and J ends were trimmed by 3 bases and 6 bases, with 11 bases remaining between them. The CDR3 loop is CASSQERGDEKLFF. The DNA of the CDR3 is TGCGCCAGCAGCCAGGAGAGAGGGGATGAAAAACTGTTTTTT.

This clonotype occurred a few times. The rearrangement links TRBV15 to TRBJ2-2; D is unresolved. CDR1 is LNHNV, CDR2 YYDKDF, per germline (reference sequence). CDR3 length: 16 residues. Trimming cost V 0 bases and J 3 bases, with 11 bases left between them. The CDR3 region has the DNA TGTGCCACCAGCAGAGATGGTTACCGGCACACCGGGGAGCTGTTTTTT. Protein product: CATSRDGYRHTGELFF.

In DNA form, the CDR3 reads TGCAGCACTAAGGGGGCGCAGAACACTGAAGCTTTCTTT. Its protein product is CSTKGAQNTEAFF. The rearrangement uses TRBV29-1 and TRBJ1-1; TRBD1 agrees at 7 bases. The CDR3 is 13 amino acids. Trimming at V came to 8 bases and at J to 1 base, leaving 7 bases not matched to a gene. Germline CDR1 and CDR2: SQVTM and ANQGSEA.

The chain has TRBV7-2 and TRBJ2-5; 7 bases are shared with TRBD2. The J segment lost 5 bases and the V segment lost 5 bases, leaving 8 bases of the junction unmatched. This CDR3 has 14 amino acids. CDR1 is SGHTA and CDR2 is FQGNSA in the germline V gene. The CDR3 region is CASSRTRMEETQYF. The CDR3, as DNA: TGTGCCAGCAGCCGGACTAGAATGGAGGAGACCCAGTACTTC.

This clonotype has a handful of counts. The CDR3 is CASSFWWTRLNTEAFF. As DNA, the CDR3 is TGTGCCAGCAGTTTTTGGTGGACCCGATTGAACACTGAAGCTTTCTTT. V usage is TRBV28 and J usage is TRBJ1-1; D gene uncertain. The CDR3 loop spans 16 amino acids. V was trimmed by 3 bases and J by 0 bases, leaving 14 bases between them. Germline CDR1 and CDR2: MDHEN and SYDVKM.

The rearrangement uses TRBV12-5 and TRBJ2-3; weak D call: TRBD1 (6 bases). The V end lost 1 base, the J end lost 2 bases, and 13 bases lay between the germline ends. Germline CDR1 reads LGHNT; CDR2 reads FRNRAP. This CDR3 is 16 amino acids long. CDR3 amino acids: CASGLALGQFTDTQYF. The CDR3 nucleotides read TGTGCTAGTGGTTTGGCCCTCGGACAGTTCACAGATACGCAGTATTTT.

The chain links TRBV4-2 to TRBJ1-6; D gene uncertain. The CDR3 totals 15 residues. Trimming pared 0 bases from V and 0 bases from J, leaving 3 bases between. Germline CDR1 LGHNA, CDR2 YNFKEQ. The CDR3 is CASSQEGSYNSPLHF. CDR3 DNA sequence: TGTGCCAGCAGCCAAGAGGGCTCCTATAATTCACCCCTCCACTTT.